This is a list of T cell receptor beta chains from one sample in a study of OX40 agonist ivuxolimab in advanced cancers. The repertoire was sequenced with immunoSEQ multiplex PCR; TCRdb's copy has only in-frame clones and lacks some. Of some 95,000 clones in the sample, approximately 85% are singletons; the top ten hold 3.5% to 4.5%. The sequenced sample was CD4+ or CD8+ T cells sorted from blood, obtained in a trial of the OX40 agonist ivuxolimab. Receptors originate from an adult with an advanced solid tumor such as melanoma, head and neck, liver or kidney cancer. CDR3s include the opening cysteine and the closing phenylalanine or tryptophan. Each record gives: V gene, J gene, CDR3 protein.

V: TRBV11-2; J: TRBJ2-1; CDR3: CASSLDREGGEQFF
V: TRBV6-5; J: TRBJ2-3; CDR3: CASNRGLGGTDTQYF
V: TRBV7-2; J: TRBJ2-3; CDR3: CASNIPSTDTQYF
V: TRBV7-9; J: TRBJ1-1; CDR3: CASSLSGGSEAFF
V: TRBV28; J: TRBJ2-2; CDR3: CASSPPGQGGGELFF
V: TRBV27; J: TRBJ2-7; CDR3: CASSLAPRAYEQYF
V: TRBV28; J: TRBJ1-2; CDR3: CASSQGGKGKQGYGYTF
V: TRBV7-8; J: TRBJ2-6; CDR3: CASSTRDRGLYSGANVLTF
V: TRBV14; J: TRBJ2-1; CDR3: CASSQVLAATGRFF
V: TRBV30; J: TRBJ2-5; CDR3: CAWSAFATQYF
V: TRBV28; J: TRBJ2-5; CDR3: CASTSTARVGETQYF
V: TRBV7-6; J: TRBJ2-2; CDR3: CASSSLGGTTGELFF
V: TRBV15; J: TRBJ2-7; CDR3: CATSRGLGYEQYF
V: TRBV5-1; J: TRBJ2-5; CDR3: CASSERGRETQYF
V: TRBV6-4; J: TRBJ1-4; CDR3: CASSNGSNYGEKLFF
V: TRBV4-3; J: TRBJ1-2; CDR3: CASSQDRGRSYGYTF
V: TRBV15; J: TRBJ2-1; CDR3: CATSTPGQAYNEQFF
V: TRBV30; J: TRBJ2-5; CDR3: CAWSVSHQETQYF
V: TRBV6-1; J: TRBJ2-7; CDR3: CASGPRGRAHEQYF
V: TRBV11-2; J: TRBJ2-7; CDR3: CASSTNRGGRIEQYF
V: TRBV4-1; J: TRBJ1-6; CDR3: CASSQAPWPPLHF
V: TRBV27; J: TRBJ2-1; CDR3: CAIRPRPAVRDEQFF
V: TRBV5-6; J: TRBJ2-5; CDR3: CASSPGLAGWAETQYF
V: TRBV5-1; J: TRBJ1-2; CDR3: CASSLGYGYTF
V: TRBV4-1; J: TRBJ1-6; CDR3: CASSHPWESPLHF
V: TRBV5-1; J: TRBJ2-1; CDR3: CASSQRGTRLYNEQFF
V: TRBV11-3; J: TRBJ2-6; CDR3: CASKRSSGANVLTF
V: TRBV6-1; J: TRBJ2-5; CDR3: CASRPLNQETQYF
V: TRBV7-2; J: TRBJ2-7; CDR3: CASSHRGHTYEQYF
V: TRBV4-1; J: TRBJ2-4; CDR3: CASSQDGLAKNIQYF
V: TRBV5-4; J: TRBJ2-1; CDR3: CASSLAGSGGDEQFF
V: TRBV5-1; J: -; CDR3: CASSQGIPYEQYF
V: TRBV5-4; J: TRBJ2-7; CDR3: CASSLFGITPDYEQYF
V: TRBV6-5; J: TRBJ2-1; CDR3: CASSYSRAWDEQFF
V: TRBV14; J: TRBJ2-2; CDR3: CASSQGTTGELFF
V: TRBV5-1; J: TRBJ2-3; CDR3: CASSSAGPSTDTQYF
V: TRBV28; J: TRBJ1-5; CDR3: CASSWLGGVQGRGQPQHF
V: TRBV2; J: TRBJ2-1; CDR3: CASSEDRGHRSSYNEQFF
V: TRBV27; J: TRBJ2-3; CDR3: CASSPSNTDTQYF
V: TRBV28; J: TRBJ1-1; CDR3: CASSYQGRTEAFF
V: TRBV6-5; J: TRBJ2-7; CDR3: CASSNMRGPDEQYF
V: TRBV6-1; J: TRBJ2-7; CDR3: CASRTILLSSYEQYF
V: TRBV27; J: -; CDR3: CASSGSYSEQYF
V: TRBV2; J: TRBJ1-2; CDR3: CASPGTAYGYTF
V: TRBV5-8; J: TRBJ2-6; CDR3: CASSLAPSGANVLTF
V: TRBV4-1; J: TRBJ1-3; CDR3: CASSQLPQGAFGNTIYF
V: TRBV6-1; J: TRBJ2-7; CDR3: CASSDGQAYEQYF
V: TRBV25-1; J: TRBJ2-1; CDR3: CASGFGGHEQFF
V: TRBV6-5; J: TRBJ1-2; CDR3: CASSYDRAGYTF
V: TRBV7-6; J: TRBJ2-1; CDR3: CASSRIRDAYNEQFF
V: TRBV7-2; J: TRBJ2-5; CDR3: CASSPQQVETQYF
V: TRBV10-3; J: TRBJ1-1; CDR3: CAISQGDLNTEAFF
V: TRBV7-3; J: TRBJ2-3; CDR3: CASSLTAGGSDTQYF